Listed below are T cell receptor beta chains from one sample, sequenced in a study of T cells in Graves' hyperthyroidism and ophthalmopathy. TCRdb re-called the multiplex PCR reads with MiXCR, one entry per CDR3 protein. The sample has fewer than 550,000 distinct CDR3 sequences, roughly 24% seen once. Material for sequencing was blood. These receptors all come from a woman between 25 and 40 years old with Graves' ophthalmopathy. The CDR3 runs from the conserved cysteine through the conserved F or W. D genes are given only for firm matches. The size of a clone is reported for some rows only, either as once, few or many, or as a class for expanded clones.

v_call,d_call,clone_size,j_call,cdr3_nt,cdr3_aa
TRBV12-3/TRBV12-4,-,few,TRBJ1-1,TGTGCCAGCACCAATACAGGGTCTGAAGCTTTCTTT,CASTNTGSEAFF
TRBV15,-,few,TRBJ1-5,TGTGCCACCAGCAGAGTACAGGATCAGCCCCAGCATTTT,CATSRVQDQPQHF
TRBV27,-,many,TRBJ1-1,TGTGCCAGCAGTCCAGCGCGAGGAGCGTACACTGAAGCTTTCTTT,CASSPARGAYTEAFF
TRBV6-2/TRBV6-3,TRBD1,many,TRBJ1-2,TGTGCCAGCAGTTACCCAGGACAGGGCGTTGGCTACACCTTC,CASSYPGQGVGYTF
TRBV29-1,TRBD1,few,TRBJ1-2,TGCAGCGTTGAACGGACAGGGCTGCATGGCTACACCTTC,CSVERTGLHGYTF
TRBV2,TRBD2,many,TRBJ2-4,TGTGCCAGCAGACCACGGGGGGGCAAAAACATTCAGTACTTC,CASRPRGGKNIQYF
TRBV12-3/TRBV12-4,-,-,TRBJ2-7,TGTGCCAGCAGGTCCGTCTCCTCCTACGAGCAGTACTTC,CASRSVSSYEQYF
TRBV20-1,-,many,TRBJ1-2,TGCAGTGCTAGAGTATCGGACTATGGCTACACCTTC,CSARVSDYGYTF
TRBV29-1,-,many,TRBJ1-2,TGCAGCGTTGACAACTATGGCTACACCTTC,CSVDNYGYTF
TRBV2,-,-,TRBJ2-7,TGTGCCAGCAGTGAGGAAACTTCAGGGTTCCCTTACTTC,CASSEETSGFPYF
TRBV28,TRBD1,many,TRBJ1-2,TGTGCCAGCAGTTGGGCCGGGACAGGGTATAGCTACACCTTC,CASSWAGTGYSYTF
TRBV2,TRBD1,many,TRBJ2-7,TGTGCCAGCAGATATTCGACAGGGACATACGAGCAGTACTTC,CASRYSTGTYEQYF
TRBV20-1,TRBD1,few,TRBJ1-2,TGCAGTGCTAGGCCCGGGACAGCCCTCTATGGCTACACCTTC,CSARPGTALYGYTF
TRBV7-2,-,-,TRBJ1-5,TGTGCCACCCGACGGGCAGGGCAGCCCCAGCATTTT,CATRRAGQPQHF
TRBV15,TRBD1,many,TRBJ2-7,TGTGCCACCAGCAGAGGGGGGACAGCGTACGAGCAGTACTTC,CATSRGGTAYEQYF
TRBV12-3/TRBV12-4,TRBD2,many,TRBJ2-7,TGTGCCAGCAGTCAAGGGACTAGCGGTACCTACGAGCAGTACTTC,CASSQGTSGTYEQYF
TRBV6-1,-,few,TRBJ2-3,TGTGCCAGCAGTCAGCCCACAGCCCCAGATACGCAGTATTTT,CASSQPTAPDTQYF
TRBV28,-,few,TRBJ2-5,TGTGCCAGCAGTCTCTCTGGTGGTGGGCAAGAGACCCAGTACTTC,CASSLSGGGQETQYF
TRBV12-3/TRBV12-4,-,many,TRBJ2-7,TGTGCCAGCAGTTTAGTAGAACAGGCCCTCCGCGAGCAGTACTTC,CASSLVEQALREQYF
TRBV6-1,-,many,TRBJ2-6,TGTGCCAGCAGTGTTGTCAGCTCTGGGGCCAACGTCCTGACTTTC,CASSVVSSGANVLTF
TRBV12-3/TRBV12-4,-,-,TRBJ1-1,TGTGCCAGCAGTTTGTACGGGACGGGAGCTTTCTTT,CASSLYGTGAFF
TRBV24-1,-,many,TRBJ2-2,TGTGCCACCAGTGATTTTGCAGGGGCCCTTAACACCGGGGAGCTGTTTTTT,CATSDFAGALNTGELFF
TRBV10-3,-,many,TRBJ2-5,TGTGCCATCAGTGAGTCCAGGGAACTCCAAGAGACCCAGTACTTC,CAISESRELQETQYF
TRBV7-2,-,-,TRBJ2-5,TGTGCCAGCAGCTTAGCCCAGTCCCCTGTAGCGAGAGCTCGAGAGACCCAGTACTTC,CASSLAQSPVARARETQYF
TRBV11-1,-,-,TRBJ1-2,TGTGCCAGCAGCCTCGGCCCCGGGACGTTGAGTGGCTACACCTTC,CASSLGPGTLSGYTF
TRBV7-9,TRBD1,many,TRBJ1-5,TGTGCCAGCAGCTTCGTGGACAGGGACAATCAGCCCCAGCATTTT,CASSFVDRDNQPQHF
TRBV4-2,TRBD1,-,TRBJ2-6,TGTGCCAGCAGCCAGCAACCTCAGGGGGCGGGAGGGGCCAACGTCCTGACTTTC,CASSQQPQGAGGANVLTF